What follows are 25 T cell receptor beta chains derived from one specimen sequenced in a study of shared clonotypes between healthy human individuals. Produced via immunoSEQ multiplex PCR; TCRdb's table is partial and in-frame only. The table has about 2.5 million clones, approximately 90% seen once; the top ten hold 0.37%. Sequencing used naive CD4+ T cells from PBMCs. This sample's subset: CD45RA+ positively selected. The receptors stem from a man between 18 and 29 years old in good health. Some clones in this sample may be carry-over from other donors' samples.

The genes are TRBV11-3 and TRBJ2-7, with D possibly TRBD1 on 5 matching bases. Trimming took 5 bases from V and 3 from J, leaving 20 bases between them. Germline values: CDR1 SGHNT, CDR2 YENEEA. The CDR3 has 16 residues. The CDR3 loop reads CASSPPGPGFGYEQYF. DNA of the CDR3: TGTGCCAGCAGCCCACCAGGGCCAGGGTTTGGCTACGAGCAGTACTTC. The full variable domain, with the rest looked up from reference TRBV11-3 and TRBJ2-7, is EAGVVQSPRYKIIEKKQPVAFWCNPISGHNTLYWYLQNLGQGPELLIRYENEEAVDDSQLPKDRFSAERLKGVDSTLKIQPAELGDSAVYLCASSPPGPGFGYEQYFGPGTRLTVT.

The gene calls are TRBV4-2 and TRBJ2-3; D may be TRBD1 (6 bases). Germline V gene lookup returns CDR1 LGHNA and CDR2 YNFKEQ. The CDR3 runs to 17 residues. Trimming removed 0 bases at V and 5 bases at J, with 18 bases between. CDR3 amino acids: CASSQDRARGFGDTQYF. Here the CDR3 DNA reads TGTGCCAGCAGCCAAGACCGGGCCAGGGGTTTTGGAGATACGCAGTATTTT.

This chain joins TRBV5-1 and TRBJ2-7; no clear D. Germline CDR1 SGHRS, CDR2 YFSETQ. The CDR3 extends over 12 amino acids. V lost 2 bases and J 5 bases, leaving 8 bases between the germline ends. The CDR3 here is CASSFSSDEQYF. CDR3 in DNA: TGCGCCAGCAGCTTTAGTTCTGACGAGCAGTACTTC. The full variable domain, completed using reference TRBV5-1 and TRBJ2-7, is KAGVTQTPRYLIKTRGQQVTLSCSPISGHRSVSWYQQTPGQGLQFLFEYFSETQRNKGNFPGRFSGRQFSNSRSEMNVSTLELGDSALYLCASSFSSDEQYFGPGTRLTVT.

The chain recombines TRBV14 with TRBJ2-7; 7 nucleotides match TRBD1. CDR3 length: 14 amino acids. The V gene end was trimmed by 4 bases and the J gene end by 6 bases; junction bases not matched to a gene: 9. Germline CDR1 reads SGHDN; CDR2 reads FVKESK. The CDR3 DNA reads as TGTGCCAGCAGCCGAGTCAGGGGGAGCAGCGAGCAGTACTTC. Translated: CASSRVRGSSEQYF.

V is TRBV6-5 and J is TRBJ1-1, with 8 bases fitting TRBD1. The CDR3 runs to 15 residues. V lost 5 bases, J lost 11 bases, and 16 bases stayed unmatched. CDR1 and CDR2 from the germline V gene are MNHEY and SVGAGI. CDR3 sequence (DNA): TGTGCCAGCAGTAAAAACCCATCGACAGGGGTTCACGCTTTCTTT. Protein sequence: CASSKNPSTGVHAFF.

This chain connects TRBV6-1 to TRBJ1-2; perhaps TRBD1 as D (5 bases). The CDR3 is 13 amino acids. CDR1 is MNHNS and CDR2 is SASEGT in the germline V gene. Trimming stripped 8 bases from V and 1 base from J, with 11 bases between. The CDR3 loop is CASLRDGNYGYTF. The CDR3 region has the DNA TGTGCCAGCCTACGGGACGGTAACTATGGCTACACCTTC.

In regard to this clone: The same CDR3 also results from other DNA sequences found in this sample. This chain connects TRBV5-1 to TRBJ1-1; D may be TRBD1 (6 bases). V lost 4 bases and J 2 bases, leaving 12 bases between the germline ends. This CDR3 has 14 residues. Germline V gives CDR1 SGHRS, CDR2 YFSETQ. The CDR3 loop is CASSGGQLNTEAFF. CDR3 nucleotide sequence: TGCGCCAGCAGCGGGGGACAACTAAACACTGAAGCTTTCTTT. Variable domain in full (rest from reference TRBV5-1 and TRBJ1-1): KAGVTQTPRYLIKTRGQQVTLSCSPISGHRSVSWYQQTPGQGLQFLFEYFSETQRNKGNFPGRFSGRQFSNSRSEMNVSTLELGDSALYLCASSGGQLNTEAFFGQGTRLTVV.

The rearrangement joins TRBV5-4 to TRBJ2-7; TRBD1 agrees at 7 bases. The germline V gene encodes CDR1 SGHNT and CDR2 YYREEE (reference sequence). CDR3 length: 15 amino acids. V was pared by 1 base and J by 3 bases, with 7 bases of the junction left unmatched. The DNA for the CDR3 is TGTGCCAGCAGCTTGAACAGGGGAAACTTCTACGAGCAGTACTTC. Its protein is CASSLNRGNFYEQYF.

This chain links TRBV28 with TRBJ2-6; 8 bases agree with TRBD1. Germline V gene sequence: CDR1 MDHEN, CDR2 SYDVKM. The trim removed 6 bases at V and 4 bases at J, leaving 5 bases unmatched. The CDR3 is 15 amino acids. The CDR3 nucleotides are TGTGCCAGCAGCCCGGGACAGGCCGGGGCCAACGTCCTGACTTTC. Its translation: CASSPGQAGANVLTF.

The gene calls are TRBV6-4 and TRBJ2-3; no clear D. V was clipped by 5 bases and J by 0 bases, with 6 bases between them. The length of the CDR3 is 13 residues. Germline V gene lookup returns CDR1 MRHNA and CDR2 SNTAGT. CDR3 loop: CASSMTSTDTQYF. The CDR3 nucleotides read TGTGCCAGCAGTATGACTAGCACAGATACGCAGTATTTT.

The chain employs TRBV18 and TRBJ1-2; 9 positions agree with TRBD1. The CDR3 totals 16 residues. Germline trimming cut 0 bases from V and 7 bases from J; bases unmatched to any gene: 9. Germline CDR1 reads KGHSH; CDR2 reads LQKENI. The CDR3 sequence: CASSPPGQGMVGGYTF. Written as DNA, the CDR3 is TGTGCCAGCTCACCACCGGGACAGGGAATGGTTGGTGGCTACACCTTC.

V gene TRBV20-1 combines with J gene TRBJ2-7, with D unclear. The V and J ends lost 6 bases and 2 bases respectively, with 8 bases between them. This CDR3 is 11 amino acids long. CDR1 is DFQATT, CDR2 SNEGSKA, per germline (reference sequence). The CDR3 DNA reads TGCAGTGCCTTCAGGCCCTACGAGCAGTACTTC. It yields the protein CSAFRPYEQYF.

The chain employs TRBV18 and TRBJ2-1; D perhaps matches TRBD2 (7 bases). CDR1 is KGHSH and CDR2 is LQKENI in the germline V gene. The CDR3 runs 15 residues. V lost 5 bases and J lost 10, with 21 bases in between. The CDR3 loop is CASSERGGSGGEQFF. The CDR3 DNA sequence: TGTGCCAGCTCAGAAAGGGGGGGTAGCGGAGGCGAGCAGTTCTTC. Looking up the rest from reference TRBV18 and TRBJ2-1 gives the full variable domain: NAGVMQNPRHLVRRRGQEARLRCSPMKGHSHVYWYRQLPEEGLKFMVYLQKENIIDESGMPKERFSAEFPKEGPSILRIQQVVRGDSAAYFCASSERGGSGGEQFFGPGTRLTVL.

V gene TRBV5-1 combines with J gene TRBJ1-4; possibly TRBD1 for D (5 bases). Trimming took off 0 bases at V and 7 bases at J, with 16 bases between the two ends. Germline-derived CDR1 and CDR2 are SGHRS and YFSETQ. The CDR3 spans 16 residues. CDR3 DNA sequence: TGCGCCAGCAGCTTGGTAGCGGGGCAGATTGGTGAAAAACTGTTTTTT. Translating gives CASSLVAGQIGEKLFF.

This chain connects TRBV30 to TRBJ2-7; TRBD2 matches at 8 bases. Germline V lookup: CDR1 GTSNPN, CDR2 SVGIG (reference sequence). With 2 bases clipped from V and 3 bases from J, the junction kept 9 bases outside the gene matches. The CDR3 totals 15 residues. CDR3 sequence: CAWSQKAGEGYEQYF. The CDR3 DNA reads TGTGCCTGGAGTCAGAAAGCGGGAGAAGGCTACGAGCAGTACTTC.

V is TRBV6-1 and J is TRBJ2-1, with TRBD2 matching 14 bases. Germline CDR1 and CDR2: MNHNS and SASEGT. J gave up 0 bases and V 4 bases, and 5 bases lay outside the gene matches. There are 18 residues in the CDR3. This chain's CDR3 is CASSGRTSGRLSYNEQFF. The DNA for the CDR3 is TGTGCCAGCAGTGGAAGGACTAGCGGGAGGCTCTCCTACAATGAGCAGTTCTTC.

V usage is TRBV5-5 and J usage is TRBJ1-1; D not certain. The V gene lost 1 base and the J gene lost 3 bases, with 16 bases spanning the gap. Germline CDR1 reads SGHKS; CDR2 reads YYEKEE (reference sequence). The CDR3 is made up of 16 amino acids. The CDR3 nucleotides are TGTGCCAGCAGCTTGTTCACCTGGCGACAAGACACTGAAGCTTTCTTT. It codes for CASSLFTWRQDTEAFF.

The chain employs TRBV4-1 and TRBJ2-1, with D possibly being TRBD1 (6 bases). Germline V gene sequence: CDR1 MGHRA, CDR2 YSYEKL. The CDR3 has 16 residues. V lost 0 bases and J 10 bases, leaving 19 bases between the germline ends. This CDR3 reads CASSQEGSAMRGEQFF. The CDR3 coding sequence is TGCGCCAGCAGCCAAGAGGGGAGCGCCATGAGGGGGGAGCAGTTCTTC.

The rearrangement uses TRBV7-8 and TRBJ2-5; TRBD1 matches 12 bases. From germline, CDR1 is SGHVS and CDR2 FQNEAQ. This CDR3 is built from 16 residues. Germline trimming cut 5 bases from V and 5 bases from J; bases unmatched to any gene: 9. CDR3 amino acids: CASSKRDRGPGETQYF. For the CDR3, the DNA is TGTGCCAGCAGCAAACGGGACAGGGGGCCGGGGGAGACCCAGTACTTC.

The chain employs TRBV5-1 and TRBJ2-3, with TRBD2 matching over 8 bases. Germline CDR1 is SGHRS and CDR2 is YFSETQ. The trim removed 0 bases at V and 0 bases at J, leaving 6 bases unmatched. CDR3 length: 17 amino acids. CDR3 amino acids: CASSLGIAGRSTDTQYF. DNA of the CDR3: TGCGCCAGCAGCTTGGGAATAGCGGGACGTAGCACAGATACGCAGTATTTT.

The CDR3 DNA follows: TGTGCCAGTAGTATAGATCCGAGCAGGGGCTGGGAGACCCAGTACTTC. Its translation: CASSIDPSRGWETQYF. The chain joins TRBV19 to TRBJ2-5, with D perhaps matching TRBD1 (6 bases). Germline V gene data show CDR1 as LNHDA and CDR2 as SQIVND (reference sequence). The CDR3 loop spans 16 amino acids. V shed 0 bases and J shed 5 bases, with 16 bases lying between them.

This sequence joins TRBV7-3 and TRBJ1-5; D unclear. The CDR3 spans 13 residues. Germline loops: CDR1 SGHTA, CDR2 FQGTGA. The ends were cut back, 3 bases at V and 8 bases at J, with 11 bases in the middle. The CDR3 nucleotides are TGTGCCAGCAGCTTTGGACTCGGGGAGCCCCAGCATTTT. Encoded protein: CASSFGLGEPQHF.

The chain uses TRBV4-2 and TRBJ2-5; D may correspond to TRBD1 or TRBD2 (5 bases each). The V end was cut by 0 bases, the J end by 0 bases, with 8 bases between. Germline lookup yields CDR1 LGHNA and CDR2 YNFKEQ. The length of the CDR3 is 15 residues. The CDR3 region is CASSQDLGDQETQYF. Here the CDR3 DNA reads TGTGCCAGCAGCCAAGATCTGGGGGACCAAGAGACCCAGTACTTC.

The chain uses TRBV10-3 and TRBJ1-5; maybe TRBD1 (6 bases). This CDR3 is 15 amino acids long. V was pared by 0 bases and J by 4 bases, with 10 bases between. Looked up from germline, CDR1 is ENHRY and CDR2 is SYGVKD. Written as DNA, the CDR3 is TGTGCCATCAGTGAGTCCGGGACAATTAATCAGCCCCAGCATTTT. This sequence encodes CAISESGTINQPQHF.

This clone has a single count. This rearrangement joins TRBV27 to TRBJ2-7; TRBD1 or TRBD2 may be the D gene (5 bases each). With 3 bases removed from V and 2 bases from J, the gap between germline ends came to 14 bases. There are 15 residues in the CDR3. Germline V gives CDR1 MNHEY, CDR2 SMNVEV (reference sequence). The CDR3 DNA reads as TGTGCCAGCAGTTTTGGGGGACCCTTCACCTACGAGCAGTACTTC. Protein sequence: CASSFGGPFTYEQYF.